This is a list of T cell receptor beta chains from one sample in a study of memory CD4+ T cells and cytomegalovirus serostatus. Sequencing used immunoSEQ multiplex PCR; TCRdb keeps in-frame clones, though not all of them. This sample has over 60,000 clones, with around 83% found just once. The material sequenced was memory CD4+ T cells from blood. The receptors were sampled from an adult in good health and CMV-seronegative. Each CDR3 is given with its conserved first and last residue. D genes are given only for firm matches. Size is stated for part of the rows, as once, few or many counts, or as a class when the clone is expanded.

TRBJ1-2	TRBV15	.	.	TGTGCCACCAGCAGAGAAATAGGCCGGGACTATGGCTACACCTTC	CATSREIGRDYGYTF
TRBJ1-5	TRBV21-1	.	.	TGTGCCAGCCACCTTAGACAAACTAGCAATCAGCCCCAGCATTTT	CASHLRQTSNQPQHF
TRBJ2-7	TRBV11-2	.	.	TGTGCCAGCAGCTTAGGGGTCATCTCCTACGAGCAGTACTTC	CASSLGVISYEQYF
TRBJ2-1	TRBV7-9	.	.	TGTGCCAGCAGCTCGACCGTCGCTCAGGGACGGTCCTACAATGAGCAGTTCTTC	CASSSTVAQGRSYNEQFF
TRBJ2-1	TRBV7-9	.	.	TGTGCCAGCAGCTTAGCTGCTTTAGGGGGAGGATACAGCAATGAGCAGTTCTTC	CASSLAALGGGYSNEQFF
TRBJ2-1	TRBV10-1	once	.	TGCGCCAGCAGCACTCAGCGGTACAATGAGCAGTTCTTC	CASSTQRYNEQFF
TRBJ2-5	TRBV5-1	.	.	TGCGCCAGCAGCAGGACAGCACAAGAGACCCAGTACTTC	CASSRTAQETQYF
TRBJ2-1	TRBV7-8	.	TRBD1	TGTGCCAGCAGCCCAGGACCCGGGACAGGGGACTACAATGAGCAGTTCTTC	CASSPGPGTGDYNEQFF
TRBJ2-2	TRBV7-6	.	.	TGTGCCAGCAGCCCAGGAATGGGCAGGGGGGACACCGGGGAGCTGTTTTTT	CASSPGMGRGDTGELFF
TRBJ1-6	TRBV12-2	.	.	TGTGCAAGTCGCTTAGACAACGGAAGCTCCTATAATTCACCCCTCCACTTT	CASRLDNGSSYNSPLHF
TRBJ2-1	TRBV18	.	TRBD2	TGTGCCAGCTCACCACCTCGGGAGGGCCCCAATGAGCAGTTCTTC	CASSPPREGPNEQFF
TRBJ1-1	TRBV11-2	.	.	TGTGCCAGCAGCTTACGGAAGGGGATGGGAGAAGCTTTCTTT	CASSLRKGMGEAFF
TRBJ1-5	TRBV6-5	.	.	TGTGCCAGCAGTGACTGGACAGATAGCAATCAGCCCCAGCATTTT	CASSDWTDSNQPQHF
TRBJ1-4	TRBV7-2	.	.	TGTGCCAGCAGCTTATCTACCCCTGTTGAAAAACTGTTTTTT	CASSLSTPVEKLFF
TRBJ1-1	TRBV11-3	.	TRBD1	TGTGCCAGTGGACAGGGCGGCACTGAAGCTTTCTTT	CASGQGGTEAFF
TRBJ1-5	TRBV5-8	.	TRBD1	TGTGCCAGCAGCCAGGGACAGGGCGCTAATCAGCCCCAGCATTTT	CASSQGQGANQPQHF
TRBJ1-2	TRBV19	.	TRBD1	TGTGCCAGTAGTACCCAACGGGGTGTAGGGACAGCCTATGGCTACACCTTC	CASSTQRGVGTAYGYTF
TRBJ1-2	TRBV6-5	.	.	TGTGCCAGCAGGATCGGGACGACTAACTATGGCTACACCTTC	CASRIGTTNYGYTF
TRBJ1-1	TRBV7-6	.	.	TGTGCCAGCAGCTTGGAAGGGGGGGGAGCTTTCTTT	CASSLEGGGAFF
TRBJ1-1	TRBV19	.	.	TGTGCCAGTAGTATAGTTTGGGTTTGGGGCACTGAAGCTTTCTTT	CASSIVWVWGTEAFF
TRBJ2-2	TRBV5-1	.	.	TGCGCCAGCAGCAGCGGGACAACCGGGGAGCTGTTTTTT	CASSSGTTGELFF
TRBJ2-5	TRBV30	.	.	TGTGCCTGGAGTGTACAAGGACTAATGGGGGAGACCCAGTACTTC	CAWSVQGLMGETQYF
TRBJ2-7	TRBV6-1	.	.	TGTGCCAGCAGTGGGCACTACGAGCAGTACTTC	CASSGHYEQYF
TRBJ2-5	TRBV11-1	.	TRBD1	TGTGCCAGCAGCTCCCGGGACAGGGCTCAAGAGACCCAGTACTTC	CASSSRDRAQETQYF
TRBJ2-3	TRBV10-3	.	.	TGTGCCATCAGTGAGGCGGGGGACAGGAGCACAGATACGCAGTATTTT	CAISEAGDRSTDTQYF
TRBJ2-1	TRBV28	.	.	TGTGCCAGCAGTTTATTAGGGCGGCAGTTCTTC	CASSLLGRQFF
TRBJ2-1	TRBV4-1	.	.	TGCGCCAGCAGCCTGACACAGAATCCTTACAATGAGCAGTTCTTC	CASSLTQNPYNEQFF
TRBJ1-2	TRBV20-1	.	.	TGCAGTGCTAGAATGGGAGGCTACACCTTC	CSARMGGYTF
TRBJ2-2	TRBV5-1	.	.	TGCGCCAGCATCGGGAGGGGGCTGAACACCGGGGAGCTGTTTTTT	CASIGRGLNTGELFF
TRBJ1-5	TRBV7-8	.	.	TGTGCCAGCACCCTAGGAGGTTCCGCAGGGTTGGGTCGCCAGCATTTT	CASTLGGSAGLGRQHF
TRBJ1-2	TRBV2	.	TRBD1	TGTGCCAGCTCGGGCAGGGGGATCTATGGCTACACCTTC	CASSGRGIYGYTF
TRBJ2-7	TRBV6-5	.	TRBD2	TGTGCCAGCAGCCGGACTAGCGGAACCTACGAGCAGTACTTC	CASSRTSGTYEQYF
TRBJ2-1	TRBV5-4	.	.	TGTGCCAGCAGCTTAGGAGCCCGGGATGAGCAGTTCTTC	CASSLGARDEQFF
TRBJ2-5	TRBV2	.	.	TGTGCCAGCAGTGAAGACGGAAAAGAGACCCAGTACTTC	CASSEDGKETQYF
TRBJ2-3	TRBV4-2	.	TRBD2	TGTGCCAGCAGCCAAGATCTCGCTAGCGGGGGTTCGGTAGATACGCAGTATTTT	CASSQDLASGGSVDTQYF
TRBJ2-1	TRBV7-3	.	TRBD2	TGTGCCAGCAGCCCAGGACTAGCGGGAGATGGTGAGCAGTTCTTC	CASSPGLAGDGEQFF
TRBJ2-3	TRBV5-1	.	.	TGTGCCAGCAGCTTCGGTGGAAGCACAGATACGCAGTATTTT	CASSFGGSTDTQYF
TRBJ2-1	TRBV4-1	.	.	TGCGCCAGCAGTCGCATGTTCTGGGGACGAAGGGATCACAGCAATGAGCAGTTCTTC	CASSRMFWGRRDHSNEQFF
TRBJ2-1	TRBV5-1	.	TRBD2	TGCGCCAGCAGCTTGGAGTCTAGCGGGATCAATGAGCAGTTCTTC	CASSLESSGINEQFF
TRBJ2-7	TRBV11-2	.	.	TGTGCCAGCAGCTTCGGTAGCTACGAGCAGTACTTC	CASSFGSYEQYF
TRBJ2-1	TRBV7-9	.	TRBD2	TGTGCCAGCAGCTTAGATGGGACTAGGGGTGAGCAGTTCTTC	CASSLDGTRGEQFF
TRBJ2-7	TRBV2	once	TRBD1	TGTGCCAGCGGTGAACAGGGGGCAACCTACGAGCAGTACTTC	CASGEQGATYEQYF